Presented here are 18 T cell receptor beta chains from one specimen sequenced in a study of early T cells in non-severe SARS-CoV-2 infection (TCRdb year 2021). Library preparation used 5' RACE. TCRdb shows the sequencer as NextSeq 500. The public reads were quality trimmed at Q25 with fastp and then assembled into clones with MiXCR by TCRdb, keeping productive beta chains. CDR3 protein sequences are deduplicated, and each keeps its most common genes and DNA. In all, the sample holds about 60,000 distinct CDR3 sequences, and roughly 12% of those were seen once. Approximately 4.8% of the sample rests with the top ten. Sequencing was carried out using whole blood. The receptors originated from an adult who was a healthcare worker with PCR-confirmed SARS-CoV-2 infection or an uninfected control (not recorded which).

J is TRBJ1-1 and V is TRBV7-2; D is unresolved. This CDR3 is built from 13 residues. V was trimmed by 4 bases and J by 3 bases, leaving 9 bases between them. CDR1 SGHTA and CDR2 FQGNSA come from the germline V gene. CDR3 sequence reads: CASSSNGDTEAFF. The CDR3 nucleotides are TGTGCCAGCAGCTCAAACGGTGACACTGAAGCTTTCTTT.

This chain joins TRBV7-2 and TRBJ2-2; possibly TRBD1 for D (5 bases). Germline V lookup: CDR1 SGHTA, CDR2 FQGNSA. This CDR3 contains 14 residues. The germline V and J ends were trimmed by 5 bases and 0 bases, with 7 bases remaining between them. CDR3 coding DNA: TGTGCCAGCAGCGACAGCCCGAACACCGGGGAGCTGTTTTTT. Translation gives CASSDSPNTGELFF.

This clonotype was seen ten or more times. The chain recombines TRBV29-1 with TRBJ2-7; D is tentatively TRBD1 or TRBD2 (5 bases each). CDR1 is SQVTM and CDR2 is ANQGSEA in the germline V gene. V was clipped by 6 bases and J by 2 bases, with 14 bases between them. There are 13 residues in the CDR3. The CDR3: CSVSVGATYEQYF. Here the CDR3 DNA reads TGCAGCGTCTCAGTCGGGGCCACCTACGAGCAGTACTTC.

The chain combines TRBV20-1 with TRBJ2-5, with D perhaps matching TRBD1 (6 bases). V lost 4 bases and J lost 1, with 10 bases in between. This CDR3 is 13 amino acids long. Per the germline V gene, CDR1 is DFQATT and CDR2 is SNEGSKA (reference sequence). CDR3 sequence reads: CSATRGGQETQYF. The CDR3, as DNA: TGCAGTGCTACCAGAGGGGGCCAAGAGACCCAGTACTTC.

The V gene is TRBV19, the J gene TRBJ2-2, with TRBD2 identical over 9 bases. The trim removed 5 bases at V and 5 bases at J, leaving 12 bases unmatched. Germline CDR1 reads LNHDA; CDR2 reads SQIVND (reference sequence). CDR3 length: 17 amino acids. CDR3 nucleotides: TGTGCCAGTAGTCCACTCGGCGGGAGGGCCACGACCGGGGAGCTGTTTTTT. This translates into CASSPLGGRATTGELFF.

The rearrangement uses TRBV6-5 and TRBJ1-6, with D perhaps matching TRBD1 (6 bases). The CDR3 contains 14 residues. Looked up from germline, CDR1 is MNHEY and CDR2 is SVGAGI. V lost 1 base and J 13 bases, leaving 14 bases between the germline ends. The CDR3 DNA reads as TGTGCCAGCAGTTACTTTAACAGGGAGACGCCCCTCCACTTT. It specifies CASSYFNRETPLHF.

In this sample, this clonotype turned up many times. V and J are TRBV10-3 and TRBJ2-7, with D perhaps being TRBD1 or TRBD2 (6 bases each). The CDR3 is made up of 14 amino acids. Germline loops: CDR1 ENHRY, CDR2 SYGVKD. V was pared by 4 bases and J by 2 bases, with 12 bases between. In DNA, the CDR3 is TGTGCCATCAGTGCACGAGGGGGGACCTACGAGCAGTACTTC. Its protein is CAISARGGTYEQYF.

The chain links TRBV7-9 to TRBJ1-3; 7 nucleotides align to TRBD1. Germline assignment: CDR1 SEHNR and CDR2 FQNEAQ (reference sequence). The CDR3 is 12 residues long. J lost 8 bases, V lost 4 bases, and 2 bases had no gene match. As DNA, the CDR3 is TGTGCCAGCAGCTCGCAGGGGGACACCATATATTTT. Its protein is CASSSQGDTIYF. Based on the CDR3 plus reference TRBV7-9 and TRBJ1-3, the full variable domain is DTGVSQNPRHKITKRGQNVTFRCDPISEHNRLYWYRQTLGQGPEFLTYFQNEAQLEKSRLLSDRFSAERPKGSFSTLEIQRTEQGDSAMYLCASSSQGDTIYFGEGSWLTVV.

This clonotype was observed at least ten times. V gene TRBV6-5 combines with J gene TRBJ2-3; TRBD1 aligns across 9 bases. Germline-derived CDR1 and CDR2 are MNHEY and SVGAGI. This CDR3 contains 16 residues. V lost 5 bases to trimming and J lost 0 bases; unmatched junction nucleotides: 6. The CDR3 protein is CASSRNRGPSTDTQYF. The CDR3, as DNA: TGTGCCAGCAGTAGAAACAGGGGGCCAAGCACAGATACGCAGTATTTT.

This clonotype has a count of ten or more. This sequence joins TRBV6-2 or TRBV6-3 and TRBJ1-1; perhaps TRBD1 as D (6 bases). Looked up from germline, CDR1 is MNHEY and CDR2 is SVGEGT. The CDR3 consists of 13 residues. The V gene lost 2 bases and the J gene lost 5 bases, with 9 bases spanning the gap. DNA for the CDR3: TGTGCCAGCAGTTACGGGACACGGACTGAAGCTTTCTTT. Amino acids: CASSYGTRTEAFF.

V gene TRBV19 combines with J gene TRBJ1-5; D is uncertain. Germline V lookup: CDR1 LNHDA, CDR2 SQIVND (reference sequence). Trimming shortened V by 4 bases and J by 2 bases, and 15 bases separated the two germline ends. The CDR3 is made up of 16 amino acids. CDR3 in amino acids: CASSSQRELGNQPQHF. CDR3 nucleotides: TGTGCCAGTAGTAGCCAAAGGGAGCTCGGCAATCAGCCCCAGCATTTT. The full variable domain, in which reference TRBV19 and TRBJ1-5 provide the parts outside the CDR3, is DGGITQSPKYLFRKEGQNVTLSCEQNLNHDAMYWYRQDPGQGLRLIYYSQIVNDFQKGDIAEGYSVSREKKESFPLTVTSAQKNPTAFYLCASSSQRELGNQPQHFGDGTRLSIL.

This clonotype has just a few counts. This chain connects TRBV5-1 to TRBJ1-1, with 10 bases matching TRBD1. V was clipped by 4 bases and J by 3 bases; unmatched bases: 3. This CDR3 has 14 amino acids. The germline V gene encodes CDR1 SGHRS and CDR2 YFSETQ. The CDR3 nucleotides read TGCGCCAGCAGCAGGACAGGGGGAGACACTGAAGCTTTCTTT. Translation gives CASSRTGGDTEAFF.

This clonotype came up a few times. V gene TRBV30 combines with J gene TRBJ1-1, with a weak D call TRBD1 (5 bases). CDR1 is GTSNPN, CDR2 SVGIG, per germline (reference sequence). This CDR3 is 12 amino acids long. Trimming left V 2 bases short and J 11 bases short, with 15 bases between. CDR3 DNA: TGTGCCTGGAGTCTCAGGGTGGGAGAGGCTTTCTTT. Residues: CAWSLRVGEAFF.

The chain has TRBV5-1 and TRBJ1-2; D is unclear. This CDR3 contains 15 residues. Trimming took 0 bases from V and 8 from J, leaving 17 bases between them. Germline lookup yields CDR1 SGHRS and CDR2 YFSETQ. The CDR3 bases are TGCGCCAGCAGCTTGGAACCTCTCGACATGGGAGGCTACACCTTC. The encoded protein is CASSLEPLDMGGYTF. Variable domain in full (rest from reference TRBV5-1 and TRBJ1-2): KAGVTQTPRYLIKTRGQQVTLSCSPISGHRSVSWYQQTPGQGLQFLFEYFSETQRNKGNFPGRFSGRQFSNSRSEMNVSTLELGDSALYLCASSLEPLDMGGYTFGSGTRLTVV.

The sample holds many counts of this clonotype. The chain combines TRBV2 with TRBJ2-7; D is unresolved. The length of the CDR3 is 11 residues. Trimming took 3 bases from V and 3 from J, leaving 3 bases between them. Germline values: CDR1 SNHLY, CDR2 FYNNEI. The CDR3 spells CASSELYEQYF. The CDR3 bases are TGTGCCAGCAGTGAGCTCTACGAGCAGTACTTC. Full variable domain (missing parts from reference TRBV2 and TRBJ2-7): EPEVTQTPSHQVTQMGQEVILRCVPISNHLYFYWYRQILGQKVEFLVSFYNNEISEKSEIFDDQFSVERPDGSNFTLKIRSTKLEDSAMYFCASSELYEQYFGPGTRLTVT.

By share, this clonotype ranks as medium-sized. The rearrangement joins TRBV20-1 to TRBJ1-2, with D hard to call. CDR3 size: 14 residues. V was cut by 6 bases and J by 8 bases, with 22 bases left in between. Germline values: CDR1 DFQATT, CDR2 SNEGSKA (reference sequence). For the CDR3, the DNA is TGCAGTGCCCTTGCAATGGGCCCCCTGGGGGGCTACACCTTC. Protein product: CSALAMGPLGGYTF.

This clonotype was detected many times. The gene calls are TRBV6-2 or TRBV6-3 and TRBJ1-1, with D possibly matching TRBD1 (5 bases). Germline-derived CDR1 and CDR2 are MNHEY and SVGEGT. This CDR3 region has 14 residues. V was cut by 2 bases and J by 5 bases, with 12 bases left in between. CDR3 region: CASSYAGVETEAFF. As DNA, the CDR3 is TGTGCCAGCAGTTACGCGGGGGTTGAAACTGAAGCTTTCTTT.

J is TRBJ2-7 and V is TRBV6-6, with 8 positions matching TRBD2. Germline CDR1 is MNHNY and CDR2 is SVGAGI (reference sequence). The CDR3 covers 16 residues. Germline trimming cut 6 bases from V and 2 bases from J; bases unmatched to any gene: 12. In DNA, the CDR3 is TGTGCCAGCAGCTCAGGCCAGCGGGGGAACCCCTACGAGCAGTACTTC. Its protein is CASSSGQRGNPYEQYF.